The 27 T cell receptor beta chains reported below all come from one sample, sequenced in a study of T-cell reconstitution after alpha-beta-depleted transplantation in children. Preparation of the TCRbeta library involved a method that used unique molecular identifiers. TCRdb fed the PCR reads into MiXCR, producing one record per CDR3 protein. Of more than 500,000 distinct CDR3 sequences listed, around 10% are singletons. The sequences come from PBMCs, mostly from graft donor cells, collected 180 days after TCRalphabeta/CD19-depleted stem cell transplant. The receptors stem from a female patient younger than 10 who had a stem cell transplant for aplastic anemia, so the T cells may come from the graft donor.

This clonotype was observed many times. This chain connects TRBV10-3 to TRBJ2-1, with D perhaps matching TRBD1 (6 bases). CDR1 is ENHRY, CDR2 SYGVKD, per germline. The CDR3 loop spans 15 amino acids. The V end was cut by 5 bases, the J end by 4 bases, with 15 bases between. This chain's CDR3 is CAISPQGPGYNEQFF. In nucleotides, the CDR3 is TGTGCCATCAGTCCACAGGGTCCGGGATACAATGAGCAGTTCTTC.

The rearrangement links TRBV7-2 to TRBJ1-5, with D tentatively TRBD1 (5 bases). The V gene's germline CDR1 is SGHTA and CDR2 FQGNSA. This CDR3 region has 15 residues. V was pared by 3 bases and J by 3 bases, with 12 bases between. CDR3 in DNA: TGTGCCAGCAGCTTCGGAGGGGCCTTCAATCAGCCCCAGCATTTT. Amino acids: CASSFGGAFNQPQHF. Based on the CDR3 plus reference TRBV7-2 and TRBJ1-5, the full variable domain is GAGVSQSPSNKVTEKGKDVELRCDPISGHTALYWYRQSLGQGLEFLIYFQGNSAPDKSGLPSDRFSAERTGGSVSTLTIQRTQQEDSAVYLCASSFGGAFNQPQHFGDGTRLSIL.

This clonotype was recorded at least ten times. The chain couples TRBV5-5 to TRBJ2-7; 7 nucleotides match TRBD1. This CDR3 comprises 16 residues. Germline CDR1 reads SGHKS; CDR2 reads YYEKEE (reference sequence). V trimming: 3 bases; J trimming: 0 bases; junction bases outside the gene matches: 9. The CDR3 protein is CASSSDLGQASYEQYF. The DNA for the CDR3 is TGTGCCAGCAGCTCGGACCTTGGACAGGCCTCCTACGAGCAGTACTTC. Drawing the rest from reference TRBV5-5 and TRBJ2-7, the complete variable domain is DAGVTQSPTHLIKTRGQQVTLRCSPISGHKSVSWYQQVLGQGPQFIFQYYEKEERGRGNFPDRFSARQFPNYSSELNVNALLLGDSALYLCASSSDLGQASYEQYFGPGTRLTVT.

The rearrangement uses TRBV7-2 and TRBJ1-4; 9 bases fit TRBD1. The junction had 1 base not matched to a gene; V was cut back by 0 bases and J by 5 bases. Per the germline V gene, CDR1 is SGHTA and CDR2 is FQGNSA. The CDR3 is 15 residues long. Here the CDR3 reads CASSLAGTGNEKLFF. In DNA, the CDR3 is TGTGCCAGCAGCTTAGCCGGGACAGGGAATGAAAAACTGTTTTTT.

The sample holds many counts of this clonotype. The chain links TRBV7-9 to TRBJ2-7; TRBD1 or TRBD2 may be the D gene (6 bases each). The CDR3 extends over 14 amino acids. The V end was cut by 0 bases, the J end by 3 bases, with 9 bases between. Germline-derived CDR1 and CDR2 are SEHNR and FQNEAQ (reference sequence). CDR3 amino acids: CASSLAGGHYEQYF. The CDR3 DNA reads TGTGCCAGCAGCTTAGCAGGGGGGCACTACGAGCAGTACTTC.

The rearrangement uses TRBV5-1 and TRBJ2-7, with a weak D call TRBD1 (5 bases). Germline V gene lookup returns CDR1 SGHRS and CDR2 YFSETQ. Trimming shortened V by 0 bases and J by 2 bases, and 9 bases separated the two germline ends. There are 14 residues in the CDR3. The CDR3 region is CASSLDTTAYEQYF. CDR3 nucleotide sequence: TGCGCCAGCAGCTTGGATACGACAGCCTACGAGCAGTACTTC.

The chain links TRBV3-1 to TRBJ2-2; D ambiguous. The germline V and J ends were trimmed by 0 bases and 5 bases, with 16 bases remaining between them. Germline assignment: CDR1 LGHDT and CDR2 YNNKEL (reference sequence). The CDR3 is made up of 17 amino acids. Here the CDR3 DNA reads TGTGCCAGCAGCCAAGATATCGCGTTCCCGATTACCGGGGAGCTGTTTTTT. This encodes CASSQDIAFPITGELFF.

This clonotype appeared a few times. The chain uses TRBV13 and TRBJ2-7; no clear D. Germline values: CDR1 PRHDT, CDR2 FYEKMQ (reference sequence). The CDR3 spans 12 residues. The germline V and J ends were trimmed by 2 bases and 7 bases, with 9 bases remaining between them. The DNA of the CDR3 is TGTGCCAGCAGCTTAATAGGGAATGAGCAGTACTTC. Protein sequence: CASSLIGNEQYF. Full variable domain (outside the CDR3, taken from reference TRBV13 and TRBJ2-7): AAGVIQSPRHLIKEKRETATLKCYPIPRHDTVYWYQQGPGQDPQFLISFYEKMQSDKGSIPDRFSAQQFSDYHSELNMSSLELGDSALYFCASSLIGNEQYFGPGTRLTVT.

In this sample, this clonotype turned up a few times. The rearrangement links TRBV10-2 to TRBJ1-1, with D possibly TRBD1 on 5 matching bases. V dropped 8 bases and J dropped 0 bases, with 7 bases sitting between them. The CDR3 runs 12 residues. Per germline, CDR1 WSHSY and CDR2 SAAADI. The DNA for the CDR3 is TGCGCCAGCGGGACGGTGAACACTGAAGCTTTCTTT. Translation: CASGTVNTEAFF.

The V and J genes are TRBV2 and TRBJ1-3; D unresolved. Germline V gives CDR1 SNHLY, CDR2 FYNNEI. Trimming cost V 7 bases and J 4 bases, with 11 bases left between them. This CDR3 region has 13 residues. CDR3 sequence: CASIRGEGNTIYF. DNA of the CDR3: TGTGCCAGCATCCGGGGTGAGGGAAACACCATATATTTT.

This clonotype was counted at least ten times. This rearrangement joins TRBV12-3 or TRBV12-4 to TRBJ1-1; 10 bases match TRBD1. The CDR3 consists of 15 residues. V was clipped by 7 bases and J by 4 bases; unmatched bases: 9. This chain's CDR3 is CASNPDRGPGTEAFF. CDR3 in DNA: TGTGCCAGCAATCCCGACAGGGGGCCGGGCACTGAAGCTTTCTTT.

This clonotype was seen more than once but under ten times. The rearrangement uses TRBV11-1 and TRBJ2-7; 14 nucleotides line up with TRBD2. CDR1 SGHAT and CDR2 FQDESV come from the germline V gene (reference sequence). The ends lost 0 bases at V and 4 bases at J; junction bases unmatched: 8. The CDR3 runs 18 residues. The CDR3 DNA sequence: TGTGCCAGCAGCTTAGCGGGGGGACTAGCGGGAGATGGGTACGAGCAGTACGTC. This codes for CASSLAGGLAGDGYEQYV.

The chain recombines TRBV7-9 with TRBJ2-2; 8 nucleotides line up with TRBD1. Per germline, CDR1 SEHNR and CDR2 FQNEAQ (reference sequence). The CDR3 has 15 amino acids. The V and J ends lost 4 bases and 1 base, in that order; junction bases with no gene match: 2. This CDR3 reads CASSSGQENTGELFF. CDR3 nucleotides: TGTGCCAGCAGCTCGGGACAGGAGAACACCGGGGAGCTGTTTTTT.

There are a few counts of this clonotype. The CDR3 DNA follows: TGCGCCAGCAGCCAACAACAGGGGATTAGGGATACGCAGTATTTT. This translates into CASSQQQGIRDTQYF. The rearrangement links TRBV4-3 to TRBJ2-3, with TRBD1 matching 7 bases. V lost 2 bases, J lost 6 bases, and 8 bases stayed unmatched. This CDR3 is built from 15 residues. In germline, CDR1 is LGHNA, CDR2 YSLEER.

The J gene is TRBJ2-3, the V gene TRBV28, with TRBD2 as a possible D gene (6 bases). Germline V CDR1 and CDR2: MDHEN, SYDVKM. The CDR3 spans 14 residues. V gave up 8 bases and J gave up 2 bases, with 14 bases separating them. As DNA, the CDR3 is TGTGCCAGCGCGGAGGGCCCGAACACAGATACGCAGTATTTT. It yields the protein CASAEGPNTDTQYF.

The chain carries TRBV20-1 and TRBJ2-7, with 8 bases that match TRBD2. Per germline, CDR1 DFQATT and CDR2 SNEGSKA (reference sequence). CDR3 length equals 13 residues. CDR3 nucleotides: TGCAGTGCTAGGACTAGCGCCTCCTCCGAGCAGTACGTC. Residues: CSARTSASSEQYV.

The sample holds a few counts of this clonotype. V and J are TRBV25-1 and TRBJ1-1; D ambiguous. Germline values: CDR1 MGHDK, CDR2 SYGVNS. The CDR3 runs to 14 residues. Trimming took off 3 bases at V and 1 base at J, with 9 bases between the two ends. The CDR3 nucleotides are TGTGCCAGCAGTGAGTCCGGTGAGAACACTGAAGCTTTCTTT. It yields the protein CASSESGENTEAFF.

The V gene is TRBV5-1, the J gene TRBJ2-7, with 10 bases lining up with TRBD1. The CDR3 is 15 residues long. CDR1 SGHRS and CDR2 YFSETQ come from the germline V gene. J gave up 2 bases and V 7 bases, and 9 bases lay outside the gene matches. CDR3 sequence: CASRAPGTGAYEQYF. The CDR3 coding sequence is TGCGCCAGCCGGGCCCCCGGGACAGGGGCCTACGAGCAGTACTTC. Variable domain in full (rest from reference TRBV5-1 and TRBJ2-7): KAGVTQTPRYLIKTRGQQVTLSCSPISGHRSVSWYQQTPGQGLQFLFEYFSETQRNKGNFPGRFSGRQFSNSRSEMNVSTLELGDSALYLCASRAPGTGAYEQYFGPGTRLTVT.

This sequence joins TRBV12-3 or TRBV12-4 and TRBJ2-5, with a possible D match to TRBD2 (6 bases). The CDR3 consists of 14 residues. With 0 bases removed from V and 9 bases from J, the gap between germline ends came to 14 bases. The DNA of the CDR3 is TGTGCCAGCAGTTTAGCGGGAGGCCCCACGGCCCAGTACTTC. Translating it yields CASSLAGGPTAQYF.

This clonotype was picked up a small number of times. V and J are TRBV27 and TRBJ1-1; D is undetermined. Trimming took off 0 bases at V and 1 base at J, with 12 bases between the two ends. Germline V CDR1 and CDR2: MNHEY, SMNVEV (reference sequence). The CDR3 is 16 amino acids. CDR3 sequence reads: CASSLSPPPPNTEAFF. The CDR3 DNA sequence: TGTGCCAGCAGTTTATCCCCCCCTCCGCCGAACACTGAAGCTTTCTTT.

This clonotype was counted a few times. V is TRBV7-2 and J is TRBJ1-4, with D perhaps matching TRBD1 (6 bases). CDR3 length equals 15 residues. CDR1 is SGHTA, CDR2 FQGNSA, per germline. V lost 5 bases and J 8 bases, leaving 18 bases between the germline ends. The CDR3 DNA follows: TGTGCCAGCAGCCTTCCGGGGGGCATGCGCGAAAAACTGTTTTTT. It encodes CASSLPGGMREKLFF.

This clonotype was counted a few times. V and J are TRBV7-2 and TRBJ2-3; D is unclear. Germline V gene data show CDR1 as SGHTA and CDR2 as FQGNSA. This CDR3 has 15 residues. V lost 5 bases to trimming and J lost 2 bases, with 14 bases between them. The CDR3 reads CASSLTNLNTDTQYF. Here the CDR3 DNA reads TGTGCCAGCAGCCTGACAAACCTAAACACAGATACGCAGTATTTT.

This clonotype was counted between two and nine times. The chain is built from TRBV20-1 and TRBJ1-2; D perhaps matches TRBD1 (6 bases). The CDR3 has 14 residues. Germline V gives CDR1 DFQATT, CDR2 SNEGSKA (reference sequence). V was shortened by 6 bases and J by 3 bases, with 17 bases between the two germline ends. CDR3 in DNA: TGCAGTGCGAGGAACAGGGCCCTAGACTATGGCTACACCTTC. Translating gives CSARNRALDYGYTF.

The table lists this clonotype with a few counts. This chain uses TRBV18 with TRBJ2-7; D is possibly TRBD2 (6 bases). CDR1 KGHSH and CDR2 LQKENI come from the germline V gene. Trimming took off 2 bases at V and 0 bases at J, with 8 bases between the two ends. The CDR3 consists of 14 residues. CDR3 sequence reads: CASSPGGLSYEQYV. The DNA for the CDR3 is TGTGCCAGCTCACCAGGGGGACTCTCCTACGAGCAGTACGTC.

This clonotype was recorded a few times. V usage is TRBV13 and J usage is TRBJ2-1, with 9 nucleotides matching TRBD1. This CDR3 is 13 amino acids long. The germline V gene encodes CDR1 PRHDT and CDR2 FYEKMQ (reference sequence). CDR3 nucleotide sequence: TGTGCTTCACGGGACAGGGCACTAAGAGAGCAGTTCTTC. Translated: CASRDRALREQFF.

In DNA, the CDR3 is TGTGCCAGCAGTTACTCGGCTTACAGCTCCTACGAGCAGTACGTC. Translated, it gives CASSYSAYSSYEQYV. The V call is TRBV6-2 or TRBV6-3, the J call TRBJ2-7; D is unclear. This CDR3 contains 15 residues. Trimming removed 0 bases from V and 0 bases from J, with 9 bases in between. Germline V gene lookup returns CDR1 MNHEY and CDR2 SVGEGT.

This clonotype occurred many times. The rearrangement uses TRBV9 and TRBJ2-2; 10 nucleotides agree with TRBD2. CDR3 length: 16 residues. Looked up from germline, CDR1 is SGDLS and CDR2 is YYNGEE. Losses at the gene ends were 4 bases for V and 4 bases for J; bases not matched to a gene: 7. CDR3 sequence reads: CASSHLAGGGTGELFF. CDR3 nucleotides: TGTGCCAGCAGCCATTTAGCGGGAGGAGGCACCGGGGAGCTGTTTTTT.